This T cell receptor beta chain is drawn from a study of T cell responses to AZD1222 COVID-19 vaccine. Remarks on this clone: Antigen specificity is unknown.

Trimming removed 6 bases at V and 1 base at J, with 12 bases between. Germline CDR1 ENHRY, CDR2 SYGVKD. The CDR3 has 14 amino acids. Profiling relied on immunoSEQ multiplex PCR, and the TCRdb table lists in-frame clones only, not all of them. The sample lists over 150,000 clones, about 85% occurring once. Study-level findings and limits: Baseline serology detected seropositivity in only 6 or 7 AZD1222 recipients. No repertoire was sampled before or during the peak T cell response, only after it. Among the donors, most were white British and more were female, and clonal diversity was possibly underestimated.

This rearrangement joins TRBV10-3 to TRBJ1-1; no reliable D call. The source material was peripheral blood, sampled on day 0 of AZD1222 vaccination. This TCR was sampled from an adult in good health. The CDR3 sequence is CAIRERTENTEAFF. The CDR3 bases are TGTGCCATCAGGGAGCGCACAGAGAACACTGAAGCTTTCTTT.